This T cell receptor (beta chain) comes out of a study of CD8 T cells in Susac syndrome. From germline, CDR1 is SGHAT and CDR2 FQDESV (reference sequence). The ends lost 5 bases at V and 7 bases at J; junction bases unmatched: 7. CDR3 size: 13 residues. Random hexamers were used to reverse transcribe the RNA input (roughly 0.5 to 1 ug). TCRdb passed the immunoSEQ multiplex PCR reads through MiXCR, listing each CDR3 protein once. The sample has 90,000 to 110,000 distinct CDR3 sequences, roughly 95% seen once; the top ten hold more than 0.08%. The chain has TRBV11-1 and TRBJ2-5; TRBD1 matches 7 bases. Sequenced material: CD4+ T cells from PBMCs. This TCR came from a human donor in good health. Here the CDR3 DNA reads TGTGCCAGCAGCGACAGGGTACTTCGGACCCAGTACTTC. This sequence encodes CASSDRVLRTQYF. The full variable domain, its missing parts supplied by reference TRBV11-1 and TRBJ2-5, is EAEVAQSPRYKITEKSQAVAFWCDPISGHATLYWYRQILGQGPELLVQFQDESVVDDSQLPKDRFSAERLKGVDSTLKIQPAELGDSAMYLCASSDRVLRTQYFGPGTRLLVL.